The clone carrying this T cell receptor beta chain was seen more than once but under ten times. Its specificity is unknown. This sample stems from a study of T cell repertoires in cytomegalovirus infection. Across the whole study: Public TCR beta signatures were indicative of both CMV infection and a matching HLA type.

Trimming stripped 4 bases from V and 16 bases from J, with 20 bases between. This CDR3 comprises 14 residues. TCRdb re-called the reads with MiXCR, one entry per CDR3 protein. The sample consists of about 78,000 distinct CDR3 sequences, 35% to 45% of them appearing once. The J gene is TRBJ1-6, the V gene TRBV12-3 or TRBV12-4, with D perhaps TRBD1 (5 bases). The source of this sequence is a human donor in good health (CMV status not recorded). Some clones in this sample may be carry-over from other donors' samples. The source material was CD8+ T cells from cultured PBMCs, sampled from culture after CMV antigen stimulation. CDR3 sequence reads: CASSSNDWGQALHF. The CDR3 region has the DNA TGTGCCAGCAGTTCAAACGATTGGGGCCAGGCGCTCCACTTT.